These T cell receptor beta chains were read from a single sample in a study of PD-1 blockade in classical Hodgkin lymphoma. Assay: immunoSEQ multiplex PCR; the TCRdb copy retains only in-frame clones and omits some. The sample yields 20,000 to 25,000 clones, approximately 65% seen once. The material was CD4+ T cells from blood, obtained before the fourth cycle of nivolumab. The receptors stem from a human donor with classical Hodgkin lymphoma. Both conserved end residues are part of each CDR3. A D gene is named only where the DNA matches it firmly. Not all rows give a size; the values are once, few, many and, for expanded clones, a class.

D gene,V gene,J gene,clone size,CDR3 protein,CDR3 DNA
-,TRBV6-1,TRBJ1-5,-,CASSGASAIQPQHF,TGTGCCAGCAGTGGGGCCTCCGCGATTCAGCCCCAGCATTTT
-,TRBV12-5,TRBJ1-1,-,CASGDGGSNTEAFF,TGTGCTAGTGGGGATGGGGGGTCGAACACTGAAGCTTTCTTT
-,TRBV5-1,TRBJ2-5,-,CASKGERVETQYF,TGCGCCAGCAAAGGTGAGAGGGTGGAGACCCAGTACTTC
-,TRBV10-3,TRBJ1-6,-,CAISESGGHNSPLHF,TGTGCCATCAGTGAGTCCGGGGGACATAATTCACCCCTCCACTTT
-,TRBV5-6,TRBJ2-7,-,CASSGRRGASSYEQYF,TGTGCCAGCAGCGGGCGGAGGGGGGCCAGCTCCTACGAGCAGTACTTC
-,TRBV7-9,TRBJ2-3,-,CASSLEGPTDTQYF,TGTGCCAGCAGCTTAGAAGGCCCCACGGATACGCAGTATTTT
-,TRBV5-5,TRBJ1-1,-,CASSLDRANTEAFF,TGTGCCAGCAGCTTGGACAGGGCCAACACTGAAGCTTTCTTT
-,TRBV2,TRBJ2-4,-,CASSEEEVTKNIQYF,TGTGCCAGCAGTGAAGAAGAAGTAACCAAAAACATTCAGTACTTC
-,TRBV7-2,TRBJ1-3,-,CASSLYTSGNTIYF,TGTGCCAGCAGCTTATACACCTCTGGAAACACCATATATTTT
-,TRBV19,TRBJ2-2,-,CASSMTGPTGELFF,TGTGCCAGTAGTATGACAGGCCCGACCGGGGAGCTGTTTTTT
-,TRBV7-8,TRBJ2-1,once,CASSLVRGYNEQFF,TGTGCCAGCAGCTTAGTTCGAGGTTACAATGAGCAGTTCTTC
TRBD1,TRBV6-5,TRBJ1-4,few,CASRPTGDREKLFF,TGTGCCAGCAGACCGACAGGGGATCGGGAAAAACTGTTTTTT
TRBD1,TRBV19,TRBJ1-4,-,CASSIPGQGASNEKLFF,TGTGCCAGTAGTATTCCGGGACAGGGGGCCTCTAATGAAAAACTGTTTTTT
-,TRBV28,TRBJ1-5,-,CASSFRDKFNQPQHF,TGTGCCAGCAGTTTCCGGGACAAGTTCAATCAGCCCCAGCATTTT
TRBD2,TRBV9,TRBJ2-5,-,CASSVQPAGGPLGETQYF,TGTGCCAGCAGCGTACAACCAGCGGGGGGGCCGCTAGGAGAGACCCAGTACTTC
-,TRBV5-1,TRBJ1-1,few,CASSLRFGTEAFF,TGCGCCAGCAGCTTAAGGTTTGGCACTGAAGCTTTCTTT
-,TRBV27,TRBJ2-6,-,CASSFSSGANVLTF,TGTGCCAGCAGTTTCAGCTCTGGGGCCAACGTCCTGACTTTC
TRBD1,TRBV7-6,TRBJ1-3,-,CASSLGPGGGNTIYF,TGTGCCAGCAGCTTAGGCCCAGGGGGAGGAAACACCATATATTTT
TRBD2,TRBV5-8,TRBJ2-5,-,CASSLWEGFPETQYF,TGTGCCAGCAGCTTGTGGGAGGGGTTCCCAGAGACCCAGTACTTC
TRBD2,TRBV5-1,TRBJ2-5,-,CASSFNGGGPPQETQYF,TGCGCCAGCAGCTTTAACGGGGGGGGCCCACCCCAAGAGACCCAGTACTTC
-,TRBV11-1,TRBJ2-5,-,CASGGGSETQYF,TGTGCCAGCGGAGGGGGTTCTGAGACCCAGTACTTC
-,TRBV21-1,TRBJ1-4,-,CASSRRTVRNEKLFF,TGTGCCAGCAGCAGGCGGACAGTTCGTAATGAAAAACTGTTTTTT
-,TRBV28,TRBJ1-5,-,CASKQREPQHF,TGTGCCAGCAAACAAAGAGAGCCCCAGCATTTT
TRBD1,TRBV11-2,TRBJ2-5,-,CASSLGDRGGYQETQYF,TGTGCCAGCAGCTTAGGTGACAGGGGGGGGTACCAAGAGACCCAGTACTTC
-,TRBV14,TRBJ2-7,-,CASSQVGPPAAYEQYF,TGTGCCAGCAGCCAAGTAGGCCCCCCGGCCGCCTACGAGCAGTACTTC
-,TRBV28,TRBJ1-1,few,CASSLDRKAFF,TGTGCCAGCAGTCTTGACAGGAAAGCTTTCTTT
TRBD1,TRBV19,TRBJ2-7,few,CASSYRGPYEQYF,TGTGCCAGTAGTTACAGGGGTCCCTACGAGCAGTACTTC
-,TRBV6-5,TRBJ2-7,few,CASSPTEYEQYF,TGTGCCAGCAGCCCCACAGAGTACGAGCAGTACTTC
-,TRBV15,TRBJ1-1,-,CATSREGNTEAFF,TGTGCCACCAGCAGAGAGGGAAACACTGAAGCTTTCTTT
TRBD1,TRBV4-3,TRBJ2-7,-,CASSQDQETGFYEQYF,TGCGCCAGCAGCCAAGATCAGGAGACAGGGTTCTACGAGCAGTACTTC
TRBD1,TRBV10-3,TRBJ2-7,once,CATGQVTNEQYF,TGTGCGACAGGACAGGTAACCAACGAGCAGTACTTC
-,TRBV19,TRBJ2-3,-,CASSRSGRVADTQYF,TGTGCCAGTAGTCGTTCGGGCAGGGTGGCCGATACGCAGTATTTT
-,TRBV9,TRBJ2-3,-,CASSVVVGFGTDTQYF,TGTGCCAGCAGCGTCGTAGTAGGATTTGGCACAGATACGCAGTATTTT
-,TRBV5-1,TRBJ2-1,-,CASSLRQIGNNEQFF,TGCGCCAGCAGCTTGAGACAGATTGGGAACAATGAGCAGTTCTTC
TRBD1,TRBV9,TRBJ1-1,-,CASSVVGQGLATEAFF,TGTGCCAGCAGCGTAGTGGGACAGGGGTTGGCCACTGAAGCTTTCTTT
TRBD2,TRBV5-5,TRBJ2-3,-,CASSLLVGGATDTQYF,TGTGCCAGCAGCTTGTTGGTCGGGGGGGCAACAGATACGCAGTATTTT
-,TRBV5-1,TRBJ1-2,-,CASSKDTGFYGYTF,TGCGCCAGCAGCAAGGACACTGGTTTCTATGGCTACACCTTC
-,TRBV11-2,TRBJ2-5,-,CASSPNRGAETQYF,TGTGCCAGCAGCCCTAACCGGGGGGCAGAGACCCAGTACTTC
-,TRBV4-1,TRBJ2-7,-,CASSHGAGQLYEQYF,TGCGCCAGCAGCCACGGGGCCGGGCAGCTCTACGAGCAGTACTTC
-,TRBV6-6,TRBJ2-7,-,CASSYRGSGFLYEQYF,TGTGCCAGCAGTTACCGAGGGTCGGGCTTTCTCTACGAGCAGTACTTC
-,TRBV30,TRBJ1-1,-,CAWSGGRNTEAFF,TGTGCCTGGAGCGGGGGGCGGAACACTGAAGCTTTCTTT
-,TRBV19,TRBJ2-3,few,CASSSPKHRGPDTQYF,TGTGCCAGTAGTAGCCCGAAGCATCGGGGTCCAGATACGCAGTATTTT
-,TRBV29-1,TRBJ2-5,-,CSVEVGWETQYF,TGCAGCGTTGAAGTGGGTTGGGAGACCCAGTACTTC
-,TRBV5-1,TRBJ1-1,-,CASSLERVDTEAFF,TGCGCCAGCAGCTTGGAAAGGGTGGACACTGAAGCTTTCTTT